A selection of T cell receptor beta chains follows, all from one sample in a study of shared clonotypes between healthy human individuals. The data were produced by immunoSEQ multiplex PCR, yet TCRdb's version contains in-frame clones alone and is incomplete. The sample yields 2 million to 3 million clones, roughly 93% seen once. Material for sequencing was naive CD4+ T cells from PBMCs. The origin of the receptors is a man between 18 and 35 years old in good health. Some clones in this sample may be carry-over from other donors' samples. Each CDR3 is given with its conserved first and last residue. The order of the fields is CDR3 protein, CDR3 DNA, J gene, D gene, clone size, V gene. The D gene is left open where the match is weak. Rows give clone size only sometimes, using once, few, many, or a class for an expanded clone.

CASSPGAKNTGELFF TGTGCCAGCTCACCAGGGGCTAAGAACACCGGGGAGCTGTTTTTT TRBJ2-2 - - TRBV18
CASSPLTSGPNTGELFF TGTGCCAGCAGCCCTTTGACTAGCGGTCCAAACACCGGGGAGCTGTTTTTT TRBJ2-2 TRBD2 - TRBV11-2
CAWRSRLPSTDTQYF TGTGCCTGGAGATCCCGACTGCCCAGTACAGATACGCAGTATTTT TRBJ2-3 - - TRBV30
CSVGIAAQETQYF TGCAGCGTTGGTATAGCGGCCCAAGAGACCCAGTACTTC TRBJ2-5 - - TRBV29-1
CASSLTGGTEAFF TGTGCCAGCAGCTTGACAGGGGGGACTGAAGCTTTCTTT TRBJ1-1 TRBD1 few TRBV7-2
CAWRRTDGNSPLHF TGTGCCTGGAGGCGGACGGACGGGAATTCACCCCTCCACTTT TRBJ1-6 - - TRBV30
CASRTAYGYTF TGTGCCAGCCGGACAGCCTATGGCTACACCTTC TRBJ1-2 - - TRBV5-4
CASSFGPGQGNQPQHF TGTGCCAGCAGCTTTGGACCGGGACAGGGGAATCAGCCCCAGCATTTT TRBJ1-5 TRBD1 - TRBV7-9
CASSPRTGGDTQYF TGTGCCAGCAGCCCCCGGACAGGGGGGGATACGCAGTATTTT TRBJ2-3 TRBD1 - TRBV4-2
CASSAAGGWETQYF TGTGCCAGCAGCGCCGCCGGGGGATGGGAGACCCAGTACTTC TRBJ2-5 - - TRBV9
CASSVGRGGADTQYF TGTGCCAGCAGCGTAGGACGGGGCGGCGCAGATACGCAGTATTTT TRBJ2-3 - - TRBV7-2
CASSDPDTGELFF TGTGCCAGCAGTGACCCTGACACCGGGGAGCTGTTTTTT TRBJ2-2 - - TRBV6-1
CASSPGLESSSEQFF TGTGCCAGCAGCCCTGGACTAGAGAGTTCGAGTGAGCAGTTCTTC TRBJ2-1 TRBD2 - TRBV9
CASSPRRGATNEKLFF TGTGCCAGCAGCCCGCGACGGGGTGCAACTAATGAAAAACTGTTTTTT TRBJ1-4 - - TRBV7-2
CASSQDGTPIYGYTF TGCGCCAGCAGCCAAGATGGGACACCCATCTATGGCTACACCTTC TRBJ1-2 - - TRBV4-3
CASRSGGLADTQYF TGCGCCAGCAGGTCGGGAGGGTTAGCAGATACGCAGTATTTT TRBJ2-3 TRBD2 - TRBV5-1
CASSLPLGLAEAFF TGTGCCAGCTCACTTCCGCTCGGACTGGCTGAAGCTTTCTTT TRBJ1-1 - - TRBV18
CAWRDYINIQYF TGTGCCTGGAGAGACTATATAAACATTCAGTACTTC TRBJ2-4 - - TRBV30
CASSPVPQESLRGETQYF TGTGCCAGCAGCCCGGTCCCTCAGGAGAGCCTCCGAGGGGAGACCCAGTACTTC TRBJ2-5 - - TRBV21-1
CASRLFSGLADSYEQYF TGTGCCAGCAGGCTATTTTCGGGACTAGCGGACTCCTACGAGCAGTACTTC TRBJ2-7 TRBD2 - TRBV5-6
CASRDRGNQPQHF TGTGCCTCACGCGACAGGGGAAATCAGCCCCAGCATTTT TRBJ1-5 TRBD1 - TRBV27
CASSQDRGRGTVANEKLFF TGTGCCAGCAGCCAAGACAGGGGCAGGGGTACTGTGGCTAATGAAAAACTGTTTTTT TRBJ1-4 - - TRBV4-2
CASSLGNYIDRGSKPQHF TGTGCCAGCAGTTTGGGTAACTATATCGACAGGGGCTCTAAGCCCCAGCATTTT TRBJ1-5 TRBD1 - TRBV27
CSVADRGDEKLFF TGCAGCGTAGCGGACAGGGGGGATGAAAAACTGTTTTTT TRBJ1-4 TRBD1 - TRBV29-1
CASSLSSQETQYF TGTGCCAGCAGCTTAAGTTCCCAAGAGACCCAGTACTTC TRBJ2-5 - - TRBV7-3
CASGTGRNATNEKLFF TGCGCCAGCGGGACGGGGCGAAATGCAACTAATGAAAAACTGTTTTTT TRBJ1-4 - - TRBV5-1
CASSLESRANVLTF TGTGCCAGCAGCCTAGAGTCACGGGCCAACGTCCTGACTTTC TRBJ2-6 - - TRBV7-3
CASSERLTGRIQYF TGTGCCAGCAGTGAACGGCTTACCGGTCGCATTCAGTACTTC TRBJ2-4 - - TRBV2
CATQGVATDTQYF TGTGCCACCCAGGGTGTGGCCACAGATACGCAGTATTTT TRBJ2-3 - once TRBV19
CASSEYGGSNYGYTF TGTGCCAGCAGTGAGTATGGAGGATCTAACTATGGCTACACCTTC TRBJ1-2 - - TRBV6-4
CASSPAQSNYGYTF TGCGCCAGCAGCCCGGCCCAGAGTAACTATGGCTACACCTTC TRBJ1-2 - - TRBV5-1
CASSPGGGRETQYF TGTGCCAGCAGCCCAGGTGGCGGGAGGGAGACCCAGTACTTC TRBJ2-5 TRBD2 - TRBV9
CARSLGRGRSYGYTF TGTGCCAGAAGCTTGGGTCGGGGGCGAAGCTATGGCTACACCTTC TRBJ1-2 - - TRBV5-3
CASSLGGDVNEKLFF TGTGCCAGCAGCTTGGGTGGGGACGTTAATGAAAAACTGTTTTTT TRBJ1-4 - once TRBV7-2
CASSLAAIEQYF TGTGCCAGCAGCTTAGCGGCAATCGAGCAGTACTTC TRBJ2-7 - - TRBV11-2
CASSPRSPSGDSNYEQYF TGTGCCAGCAGCCCTCGGAGTCCTAGCGGGGACAGTAACTACGAGCAGTACTTC TRBJ2-7 TRBD2 - TRBV9
CATSRAGPQTQYF TGTGCCACCAGCAGAGCGGGCCCCCAGACGCAGTATTTT TRBJ2-3 - - TRBV15
CASSPRLDSGTGELFF TGTGCCAGCAGCCCCCGACTAGACTCGGGCACCGGGGAGCTGTTTTTT TRBJ2-2 - - TRBV7-3
CASSVGTPRQAFF TGTGCCAGCAGCGTTGGGACTCCGAGGCAAGCTTTCTTT TRBJ1-1 - - TRBV6-1
CASSPGQTDEKLFF TGTGCCAGCTCACCTGGACAGACCGATGAAAAACTGTTTTTT TRBJ1-4 - - TRBV18
CASSLGGTGGLDGYTF TGTGCCAGCAGCTTAGGCGGGACAGGGGGCTTAGACGGCTACACCTTC TRBJ1-2 TRBD1 - TRBV5-6
CASSPQGSNQPQHF TGTGCCAGCAGCCCGCAGGGTAGCAATCAGCCCCAGCATTTT TRBJ1-5 - - TRBV2